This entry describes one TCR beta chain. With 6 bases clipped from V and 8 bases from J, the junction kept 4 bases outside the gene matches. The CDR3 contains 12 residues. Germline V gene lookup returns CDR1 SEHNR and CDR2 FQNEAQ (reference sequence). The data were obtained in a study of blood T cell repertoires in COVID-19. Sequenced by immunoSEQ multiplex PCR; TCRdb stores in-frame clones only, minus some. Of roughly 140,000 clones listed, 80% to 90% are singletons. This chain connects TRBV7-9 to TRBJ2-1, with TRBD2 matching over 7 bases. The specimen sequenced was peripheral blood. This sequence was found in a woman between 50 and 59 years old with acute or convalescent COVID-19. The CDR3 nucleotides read TGTGCCAGCAGGCCCACTAGCGATGAGCAGTTCTTC. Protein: CASRPTSDEQFF.